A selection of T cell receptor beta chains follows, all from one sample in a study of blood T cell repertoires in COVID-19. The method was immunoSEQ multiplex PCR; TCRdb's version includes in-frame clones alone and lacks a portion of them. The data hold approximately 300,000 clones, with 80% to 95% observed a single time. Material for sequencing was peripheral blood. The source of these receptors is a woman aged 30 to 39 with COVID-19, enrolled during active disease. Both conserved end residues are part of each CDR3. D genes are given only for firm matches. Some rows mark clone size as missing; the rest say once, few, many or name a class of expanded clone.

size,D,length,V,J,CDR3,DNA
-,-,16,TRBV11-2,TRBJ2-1,CASSSRWDLLYNEQFF,TGTGCCAGCAGCTCCCGATGGGACTTGCTTTACAATGAGCAGTTCTTC
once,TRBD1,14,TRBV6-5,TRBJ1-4,CASFPGTGYEKLFF,TGTGCCAGCTTCCCCGGGACAGGGTACGAAAAACTGTTTTTT
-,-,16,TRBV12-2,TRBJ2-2,CASRFSDRGNTGELFF,TGTGCAAGTCGCTTCAGCGACAGGGGGAACACCGGGGAGCTGTTTTTT
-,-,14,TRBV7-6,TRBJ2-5,CASSPARGSETQYF,TGTGCCAGCAGCCCCGCGAGAGGGTCCGAGACCCAGTACTTC
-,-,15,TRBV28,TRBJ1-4,CASSFAGGDGEKLFF,TGTGCCAGCAGTTTCGCCGGGGGTGATGGAGAAAAACTGTTTTTT
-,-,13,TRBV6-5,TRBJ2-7,CASRPLNGGEQYF,TGTGCCAGCAGACCTCTCAACGGCGGCGAGCAGTACTTC
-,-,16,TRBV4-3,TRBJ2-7,CASSQVGGAGPLQQYF,TGCGCCAGCAGCCAAGTGGGCGGGGCCGGACCTTTACAGCAGTACTTC
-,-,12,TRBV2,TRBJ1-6,CASSERASPLHF,TGTGCCAGCAGTGAAAGAGCCTCACCCCTCCACTTT
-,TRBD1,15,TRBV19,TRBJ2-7,CASSEGQILYGEQYF,TGTGCCAGTAGTGAGGGACAGATTTTATATGGCGAGCAGTACTTC
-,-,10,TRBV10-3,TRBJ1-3,CATFGNTIYF,TGTGCCACCTTCGGAAACACCATATATTTT
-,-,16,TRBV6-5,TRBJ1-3,CASSSNYRVTGNTIYF,TGTGCCAGCAGTTCGAATTACAGGGTTACTGGAAACACCATATATTTT
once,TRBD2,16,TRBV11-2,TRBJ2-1,CASRRSGTSGYNEQFF,TGTGCCAGCAGACGATCCGGGACTAGCGGCTACAATGAGCAGTTCTTC
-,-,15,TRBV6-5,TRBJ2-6,CASRGGASGANVLTF,TGTGCCAGCAGAGGGGGAGCCTCTGGGGCCAACGTCCTGACTTTC
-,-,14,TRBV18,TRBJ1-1,CASSPRGGDTEAFF,TGTGCCAGCTCACCACGCGGGGGCGACACTGAAGCTTTCTTT
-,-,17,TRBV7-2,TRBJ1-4,CASSPPGEAATNEKLFF,TGTGCCAGCAGCCCACCTGGGGAGGCGGCAACTAATGAAAAACTGTTTTTT
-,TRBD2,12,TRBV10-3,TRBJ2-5,CASGLAQETQYF,TGTGCCAGCGGACTAGCGCAAGAGACCCAGTACTTC
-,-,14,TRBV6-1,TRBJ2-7,CASSEIVESGEQYF,TGTGCCAGCAGTGAAATCGTGGAGTCGGGCGAGCAGTACTTC
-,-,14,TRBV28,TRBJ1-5,CASSIQGSNQPQHF,TGTGCCAGCTCTATACAGGGAAGCAATCAGCCCCAGCATTTT
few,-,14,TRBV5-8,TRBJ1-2,CASSLDRVNYGYTF,TGTGCCAGCAGCTTGGACAGGGTCAACTATGGCTACACCTTC
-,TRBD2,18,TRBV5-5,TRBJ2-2,CASSLGVAGAPGTGELFF,TGTGCCAGCAGCTTGGGGGTAGCGGGAGCCCCGGGTACCGGGGAGCTGTTTTTT